This T cell receptor (beta chain) came from a study of post-analysis software for immune sequencing data. About the research overall: Disease trajectories encompassed relapsing-remitting, secondary progressive and progressive-relapsing multiple sclerosis.

Each TCR beta cDNA library carried unique molecular identifiers. When about 0.9 to 10 million T cells were used, they gave hundreds of thousands of cDNA molecules. TCRdb recomputed calls from the PCR reads with MiXCR, one row per CDR3 protein. The sample records about 770,000 distinct CDR3 sequences, under 60% being singletons. In this sample, this clonotype turned up a few times. Its target is not known. Study results and caveats: Comparison of patients with controls showed about 5 TRBV segments more frequent in patients, TRBV5-6, TRBV5-1 and TRBV20-1 among them. Samples prepared in the same batch strongly co-clustered by F measure. Normalized Chao1 diversity was significantly lower in multiple sclerosis patients than in controls.

The CDR3 spans 15 residues. V lost 4 bases and J lost 0; bases outside the gene matches: 6. Germline V gene lookup returns CDR1 SGHTA and CDR2 FQGNSA. Sequencing was performed on blood. The genes are TRBV7-2 and TRBJ2-7; 7 positions agree with TRBD2. The source is a girl between 10 and 17 years old with multiple sclerosis. DNA of the CDR3: TGTGCCAGCAGCTACTATAGCGGGTACTCCTACGAGCAGTACTTC. It specifies CASSYYSGYSYEQYF.